The text below deals with one T cell receptor beta chain. The antigen is not known. The CDR3 has 13 amino acids. V dropped 0 bases and J dropped 6; count of bases not matched to a gene: 2. Germline CDR1 and CDR2: SGHNT and YYREEE (reference sequence). This entry is derived from a study of T cell responses to AZD1222 COVID-19 vaccine. Broader study findings: The study reported that nearly half of spike-specific TCRs target unmutated variant regions.

Some clones are missing from TCRdb's copy, which holds only in-frame ones; the method was immunoSEQ multiplex PCR. This table has some 190,000 clones, about 94% appearing once. This specimen consisted of peripheral blood, obtained 28 days after the second dose of the MenACWY control vaccine. The receptor was isolated from an adult who received the MenACWY meningococcal vaccine as a control. The chain is built from TRBV5-4 and TRBJ2-7; TRBD2 matches at 8 bases. CDR3 DNA sequence: TGTGCCAGCAGCTTGGGGGCGGGAGGCGAGCAGTACTTC. This encodes CASSLGAGGEQYF.